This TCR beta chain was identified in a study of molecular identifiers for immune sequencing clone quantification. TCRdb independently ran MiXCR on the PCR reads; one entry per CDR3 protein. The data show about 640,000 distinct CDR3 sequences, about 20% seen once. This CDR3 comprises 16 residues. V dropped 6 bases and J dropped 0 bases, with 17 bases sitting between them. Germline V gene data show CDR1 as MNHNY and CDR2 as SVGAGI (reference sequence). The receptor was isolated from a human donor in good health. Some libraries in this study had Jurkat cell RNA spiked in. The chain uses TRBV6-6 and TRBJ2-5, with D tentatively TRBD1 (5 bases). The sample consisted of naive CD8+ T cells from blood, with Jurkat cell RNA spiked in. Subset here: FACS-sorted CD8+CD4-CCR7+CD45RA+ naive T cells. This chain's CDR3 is CASSLYRLGDQETQYF. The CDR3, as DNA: TGTGCCAGCAGCCTATACAGGTTAGGGGACCAAGAGACCCAGTACTTC.